A single sample gave rise to the 5 T cell receptor beta chains below, sequenced in a study of regulatory T cells in long-lasting Graves disease. Arm-PCR with iRepertoire HTBI primers amplified the CDR3 regions for these TCR beta libraries. Via MiXCR, TCRdb re-called the multiplex PCR reads, giving one row per CDR3 protein. The table lists approximately 380,000 distinct CDR3 sequences, more than 20% of them singletons, with around 20% in the top ten. Indicated time point: persistent/refractory GD, antithyroid drugs over 5 years with positive TRAb. Isolated PBMC RNA provided the starting material for the TCR library. The sample consisted of peripheral blood mononuclear cells (PBMCs), taken when the disease was refractory, from a patient treated with antithyroid drugs. These receptors were collected from a female donor with Graves disease.

The genes are TRBV20-1 and TRBJ1-2; 8 bases are shared with TRBD1. Losses at the gene ends were 0 bases for V and 0 bases for J; bases not matched to a gene: 6. CDR3 length: 16 amino acids. Germline CDR1 is DFQATT and CDR2 is SNEGSKA (reference sequence). The CDR3 is CSARDPDRVSNYGYTF. The CDR3, as DNA: TGCAGTGCTAGAGATCCGGACAGGGTTTCTAACTATGGCTACACCTTC.

The chain uses TRBV20-1 and TRBJ2-7, with 9 bases fitting TRBD1. CDR3 size: 17 residues. The J segment lost 1 base and the V segment lost 0 bases, leaving 10 bases of the junction unmatched. Germline lookup yields CDR1 DFQATT and CDR2 SNEGSKA (reference sequence). The CDR3 region is CSARDPIRDRVSYEQYF. DNA for the CDR3: TGCAGTGCTAGAGACCCAATCCGGGACAGGGTTTCCTACGAGCAGTACTTC.

Concerning this clonotype: The missing conserved phenylalanine or tryptophan at the end of this CDR3 makes a read error likely. V is TRBV28 and J is TRBJ2-7; the D call may be TRBD1 or TRBD2 (5 bases each). The germline V gene encodes CDR1 MDHEN and CDR2 SYDVKM. V shed 5 bases and J shed 6 bases, with 17 bases lying between them. The CDR3 has 14 residues. The CDR3 loop reads CASSPQPGTIEQYS. For the CDR3, the DNA is TGTGCCAGCAGTCCTCAGCCCGGGACCATCGAGCAGTACTCC.

This clonotype occurred many times. This chain uses TRBV7-2 with TRBJ2-5; D is unclear. V was pared by 2 bases and J by 5 bases, with 9 bases between. Germline V CDR1 and CDR2: SGHTA, FQGNSA. The CDR3 has 13 residues. This CDR3 is CASSLFNTETQYF. The CDR3 DNA is TGTGCCAGCAGCTTATTCAACACGGAGACCCAGTACTTC.

V usage is TRBV4-1 and J usage is TRBJ2-5; D call uncertain. This CDR3 has 15 amino acids. V was trimmed by 7 bases and J by 2 bases, leaving 17 bases between them. CDR1 and CDR2 (germline): MGHRA, YSYEKL. DNA for the CDR3: TGCGCCAGCAAGAGCCGGGCCGGGCCGCAAGAGACCCAGTACTTC. Encoded protein: CASKSRAGPQETQYF.